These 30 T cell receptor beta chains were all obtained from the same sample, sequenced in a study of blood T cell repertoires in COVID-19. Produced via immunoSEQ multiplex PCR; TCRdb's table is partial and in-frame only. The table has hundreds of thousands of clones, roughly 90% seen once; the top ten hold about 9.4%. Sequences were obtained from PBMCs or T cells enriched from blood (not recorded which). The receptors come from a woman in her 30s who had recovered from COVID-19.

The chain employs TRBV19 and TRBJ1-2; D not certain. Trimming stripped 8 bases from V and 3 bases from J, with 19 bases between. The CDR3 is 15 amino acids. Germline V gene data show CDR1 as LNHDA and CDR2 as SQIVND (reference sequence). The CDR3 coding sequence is TGTGCCAGTGATAGGCGGGCTGGGCAGGACTATGGCTACACCTTC. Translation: CASDRRAGQDYGYTF.

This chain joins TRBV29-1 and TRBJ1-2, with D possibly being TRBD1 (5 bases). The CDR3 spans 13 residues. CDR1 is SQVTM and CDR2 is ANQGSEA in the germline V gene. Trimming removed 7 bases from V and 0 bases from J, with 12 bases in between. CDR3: CSAGQQANYGYTF. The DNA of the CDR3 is TGCAGCGCCGGTCAACAGGCTAACTATGGCTACACCTTC. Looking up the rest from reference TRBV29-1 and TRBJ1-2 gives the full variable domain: SAVISQKPSRDICQRGTSLTIQCQVDSQVTMMFWYRQQPGQSLTLIATANQGSEATYESGFVIDKFPISRPNLTFSTLTVSNMSPEDSSIYLCSAGQQANYGYTFGSGTRLTVV.

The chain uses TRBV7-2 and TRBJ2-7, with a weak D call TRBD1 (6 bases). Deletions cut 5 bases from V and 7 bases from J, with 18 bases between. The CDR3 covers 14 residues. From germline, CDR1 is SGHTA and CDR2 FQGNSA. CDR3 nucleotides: TGTGCCAGCAGCCCGAGGACAGAGTCGGGGGAGCAGTACTTC. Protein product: CASSPRTESGEQYF.

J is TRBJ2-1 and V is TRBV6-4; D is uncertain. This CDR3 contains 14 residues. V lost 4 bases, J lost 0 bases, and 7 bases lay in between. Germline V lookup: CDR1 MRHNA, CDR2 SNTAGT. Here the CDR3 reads CASSVESSYNEQFF. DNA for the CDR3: TGTGCCAGCAGTGTCGAGAGCTCCTACAATGAGCAGTTCTTC.

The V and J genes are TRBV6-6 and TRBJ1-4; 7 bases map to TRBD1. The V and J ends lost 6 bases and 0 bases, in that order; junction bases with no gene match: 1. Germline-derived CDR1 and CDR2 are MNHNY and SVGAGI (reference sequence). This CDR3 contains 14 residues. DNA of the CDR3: TGTGCCAGCAGGACAGGGACAACTAATGAAAAACTGTTTTTT. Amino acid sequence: CASRTGTTNEKLFF.

As DNA, the CDR3 is TGTGCCAGCAGCTCGGGGGTTTTCAACACTGAAGCTTTCTTT. This encodes CASSSGVFNTEAFF. The chain recombines TRBV11-2 with TRBJ1-1; tentative D call: TRBD1 (5 bases). Between the trimmed V and J ends, which lost 4 bases and 2 bases, there was a span of 11 bases. The CDR3 is 14 residues long. CDR1 is SGHAT, CDR2 FQNNGV, per germline.

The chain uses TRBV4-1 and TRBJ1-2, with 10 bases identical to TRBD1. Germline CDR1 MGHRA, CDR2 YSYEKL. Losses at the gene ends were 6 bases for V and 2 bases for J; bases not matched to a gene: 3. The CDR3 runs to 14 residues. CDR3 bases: TGCGCCAGCAGGGGACAGGGGTCCAACTATGGCTACACCTTC. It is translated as CASRGQGSNYGYTF.

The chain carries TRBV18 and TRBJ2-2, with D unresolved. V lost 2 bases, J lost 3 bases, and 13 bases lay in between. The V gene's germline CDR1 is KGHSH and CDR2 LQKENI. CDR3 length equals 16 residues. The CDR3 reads CASSPSWSLDTGELFF. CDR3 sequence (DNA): TGTGCCAGCTCACCAAGCTGGAGTTTGGACACCGGGGAGCTGTTTTTT. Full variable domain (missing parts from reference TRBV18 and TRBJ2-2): NAGVMQNPRHLVRRRGQEARLRCSPMKGHSHVYWYRQLPEEGLKFMVYLQKENIIDESGMPKERFSAEFPKEGPSILRIQQVVRGDSAAYFCASSPSWSLDTGELFFGEGSRLTVL.

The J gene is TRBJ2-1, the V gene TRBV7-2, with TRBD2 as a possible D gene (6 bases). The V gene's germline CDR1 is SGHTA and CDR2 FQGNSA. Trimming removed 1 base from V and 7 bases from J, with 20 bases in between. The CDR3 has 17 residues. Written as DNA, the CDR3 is TGTGCCAGCAGCTTAGGGGTCCTTAGCGGCCGCCAGAATGAGCAGTTCTTC. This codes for CASSLGVLSGRQNEQFF. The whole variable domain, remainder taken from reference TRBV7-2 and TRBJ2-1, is GAGVSQSPSNKVTEKGKDVELRCDPISGHTALYWYRQSLGQGLEFLIYFQGNSAPDKSGLPSDRFSAERTGGSVSTLTIQRTQQEDSAVYLCASSLGVLSGRQNEQFFGPGTRLTVL.

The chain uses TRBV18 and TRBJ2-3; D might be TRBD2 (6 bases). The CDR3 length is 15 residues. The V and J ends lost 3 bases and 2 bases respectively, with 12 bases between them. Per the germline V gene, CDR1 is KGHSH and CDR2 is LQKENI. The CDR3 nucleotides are TGTGCCAGCTCACCCGTTAGCGGATCCACAGATACGCAGTATTTT. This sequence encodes CASSPVSGSTDTQYF.

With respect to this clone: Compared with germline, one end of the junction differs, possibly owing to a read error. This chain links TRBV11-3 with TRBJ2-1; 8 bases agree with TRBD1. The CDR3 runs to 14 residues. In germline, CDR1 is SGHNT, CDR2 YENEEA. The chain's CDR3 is CASSLDSGRGQTVF. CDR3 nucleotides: TGTGCCAGCAGCTTAGACAGCGGCAGGGGGCAGACGGTCTTC.

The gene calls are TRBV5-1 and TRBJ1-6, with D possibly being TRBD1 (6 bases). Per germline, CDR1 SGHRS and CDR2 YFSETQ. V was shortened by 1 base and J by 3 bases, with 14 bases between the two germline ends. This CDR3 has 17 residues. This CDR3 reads CASSLSNAGDYNSPLHF. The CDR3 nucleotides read TGCGCCAGCAGCTTGAGTAACGCAGGGGACTATAATTCACCCCTCCACTTT.

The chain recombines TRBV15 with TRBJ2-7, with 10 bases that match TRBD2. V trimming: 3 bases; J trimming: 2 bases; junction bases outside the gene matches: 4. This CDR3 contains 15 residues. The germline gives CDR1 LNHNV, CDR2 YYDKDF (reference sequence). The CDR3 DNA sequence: TGTGCCACCAGCAGTCGACTAGCGGGTACCTACGAGCAGTACTTC. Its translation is CATSSRLAGTYEQYF.

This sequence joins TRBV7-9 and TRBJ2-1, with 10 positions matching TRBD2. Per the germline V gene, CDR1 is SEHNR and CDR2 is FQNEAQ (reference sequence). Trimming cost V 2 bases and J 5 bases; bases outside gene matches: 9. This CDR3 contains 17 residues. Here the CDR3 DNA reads TGTGCCAGCAGCTTACATGTGGAGCGGGAGGGCGACAATGAGCAGTTCTTC. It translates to CASSLHVEREGDNEQFF.

The CDR3 DNA reads as TGTGCCAGCTCACCACAGGCGGGATACGAAACTGGAAACACCATATATTTT. Translating gives CASSPQAGYETGNTIYF. The chain is built from TRBV18 and TRBJ1-3; D remains unclear. The CDR3 loop spans 17 amino acids. Trimming cost V 1 base and J 2 bases, with 15 bases left between them. Germline assignment: CDR1 KGHSH and CDR2 LQKENI.

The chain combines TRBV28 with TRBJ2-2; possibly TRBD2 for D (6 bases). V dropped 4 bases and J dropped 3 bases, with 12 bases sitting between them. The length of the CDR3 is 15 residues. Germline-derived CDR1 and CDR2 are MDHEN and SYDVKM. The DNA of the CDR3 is TGTGCCAGCAGTTGGCTAGCGTTTCACACCGGGGAGCTGTTTTTT. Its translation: CASSWLAFHTGELFF.

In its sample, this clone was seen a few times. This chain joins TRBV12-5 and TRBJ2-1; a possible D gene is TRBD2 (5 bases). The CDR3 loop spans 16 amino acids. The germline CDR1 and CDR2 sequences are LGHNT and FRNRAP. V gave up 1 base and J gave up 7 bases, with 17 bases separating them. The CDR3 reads CASGLGAWTGRNEQFF. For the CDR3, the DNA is TGTGCTAGTGGTTTGGGGGCGTGGACTGGACGAAATGAGCAGTTCTTC.

The CDR3 here is CASSQNQGVGNTIYF. The CDR3 region has the DNA TGTGCCAGCAGCCAAAATCAGGGTGTTGGAAACACCATATATTTT. V gene TRBV7-2 combines with J gene TRBJ1-3; a possible D gene is TRBD1 (5 bases). Deletions cut 5 bases from V and 3 bases from J, with 14 bases between. This CDR3 is 15 amino acids long. Germline CDR1 and CDR2: SGHTA and FQGNSA.

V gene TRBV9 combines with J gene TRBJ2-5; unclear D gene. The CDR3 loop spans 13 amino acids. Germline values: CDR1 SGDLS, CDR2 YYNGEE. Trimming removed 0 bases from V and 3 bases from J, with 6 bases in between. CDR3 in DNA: TGTGCCAGCAGCGTAGGGCTCGAAGAGACCCAGTACTTC. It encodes CASSVGLEETQYF.

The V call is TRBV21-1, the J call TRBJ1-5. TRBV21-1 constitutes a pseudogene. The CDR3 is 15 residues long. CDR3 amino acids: CASSGGGPSNQPQHF. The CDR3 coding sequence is TGTGCCAGCAGCGGAGGAGGACCGAGCAATCAGCCCCAGCATTTT.

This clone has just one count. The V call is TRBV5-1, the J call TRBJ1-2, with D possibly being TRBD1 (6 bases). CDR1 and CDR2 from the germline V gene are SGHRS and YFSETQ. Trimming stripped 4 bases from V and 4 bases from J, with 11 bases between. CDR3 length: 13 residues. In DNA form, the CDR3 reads TGCGCCAGCAGCGCAGGACAGTCCTATGGCTACACCTTC. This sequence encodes CASSAGQSYGYTF.

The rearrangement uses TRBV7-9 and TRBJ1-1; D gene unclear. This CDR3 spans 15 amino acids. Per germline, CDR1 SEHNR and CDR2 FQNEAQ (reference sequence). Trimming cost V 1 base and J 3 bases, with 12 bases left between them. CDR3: CASSLVPTTDTEAFF. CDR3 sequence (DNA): TGTGCCAGCAGCTTAGTACCTACTACGGACACTGAAGCTTTCTTT.

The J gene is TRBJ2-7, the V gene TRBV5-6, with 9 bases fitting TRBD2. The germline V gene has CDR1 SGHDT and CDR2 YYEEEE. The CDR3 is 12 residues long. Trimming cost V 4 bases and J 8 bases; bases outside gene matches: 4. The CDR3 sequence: CASSGGTSKQYF. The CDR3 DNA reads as TGTGCCAGCAGCGGCGGGACTAGCAAGCAGTACTTC.

In DNA form, the CDR3 reads TGTGCCAGCAGTTCCCCGTCAGGACTAGGCGGAGATACGCAGTATTTT. As protein: CASSSPSGLGGDTQYF. The rearrangement joins TRBV28 to TRBJ2-3; 7 bases agree with TRBD2. J lost 5 bases, V lost 4 bases, and 12 bases had no gene match. Germline V gene data show CDR1 as MDHEN and CDR2 as SYDVKM. The CDR3 spans 16 residues. Based on the CDR3 plus reference TRBV28 and TRBJ2-3, the full variable domain is DVKVTQSSRYLVKRTGEKVFLECVQDMDHENMFWYRQDPGLGLRLIYFSYDVKMKEKGDIPEGYSVSREKKERFSLILESASTNQTSMYLCASSSPSGLGGDTQYFGPGTRLTVL.

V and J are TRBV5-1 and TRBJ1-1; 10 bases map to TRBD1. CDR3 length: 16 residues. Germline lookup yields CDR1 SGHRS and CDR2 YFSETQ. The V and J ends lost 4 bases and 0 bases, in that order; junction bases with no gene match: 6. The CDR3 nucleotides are TGCGCCAGCAGCAGGGGACAGGGGCCATTGAACACTGAAGCTTTCTTT. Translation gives CASSRGQGPLNTEAFF.

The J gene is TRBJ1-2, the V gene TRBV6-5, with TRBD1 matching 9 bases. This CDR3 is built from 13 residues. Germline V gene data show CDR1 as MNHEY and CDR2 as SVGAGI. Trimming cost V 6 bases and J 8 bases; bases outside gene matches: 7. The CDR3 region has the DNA TGTGCCAGCAGCACACAGGGGGCGCGGGGCTACACCTTC. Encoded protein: CASSTQGARGYTF.

The CDR3 here is CASSPPGYEQYF. The CDR3 bases are TGTGCCAGCAGCCCTCCGGGGTACGAGCAGTACTTC. This chain links TRBV7-8 with TRBJ2-7; TRBD2 is a possible D gene (5 bases). The CDR3 extends over 12 amino acids. Germline assignment: CDR1 SGHVS and CDR2 FQNEAQ. The V end lost 5 bases, the J end lost 4 bases, and 9 bases lay between the germline ends.

The CDR3 coding sequence is TGTGCCAGTAGTCGCGGACAAGGACAGGGGGACTACGAGCAGTACTTC. Translated: CASSRGQGQGDYEQYF. The rearrangement links TRBV19 to TRBJ2-7; 10 bases are a match to TRBD1. Germline lookup yields CDR1 LNHDA and CDR2 SQIVND (reference sequence). V was pared by 5 bases and J by 3 bases, with 10 bases of the junction left unmatched. This CDR3 comprises 16 residues.

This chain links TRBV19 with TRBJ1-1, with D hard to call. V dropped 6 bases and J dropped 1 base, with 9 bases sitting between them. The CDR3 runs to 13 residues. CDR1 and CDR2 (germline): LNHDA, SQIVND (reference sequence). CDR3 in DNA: TGTGCCAGTAGCCCCCGGGGGAACACTGAAGCTTTCTTT. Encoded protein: CASSPRGNTEAFF.

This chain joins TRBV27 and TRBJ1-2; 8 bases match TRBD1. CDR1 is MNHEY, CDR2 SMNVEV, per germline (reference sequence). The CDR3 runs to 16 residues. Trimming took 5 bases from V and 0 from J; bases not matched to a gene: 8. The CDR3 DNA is TGTGCCAGCAGTCGGGACAGGAGGGCGTCTAACTATGGCTACACCTTC. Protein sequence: CASSRDRRASNYGYTF.